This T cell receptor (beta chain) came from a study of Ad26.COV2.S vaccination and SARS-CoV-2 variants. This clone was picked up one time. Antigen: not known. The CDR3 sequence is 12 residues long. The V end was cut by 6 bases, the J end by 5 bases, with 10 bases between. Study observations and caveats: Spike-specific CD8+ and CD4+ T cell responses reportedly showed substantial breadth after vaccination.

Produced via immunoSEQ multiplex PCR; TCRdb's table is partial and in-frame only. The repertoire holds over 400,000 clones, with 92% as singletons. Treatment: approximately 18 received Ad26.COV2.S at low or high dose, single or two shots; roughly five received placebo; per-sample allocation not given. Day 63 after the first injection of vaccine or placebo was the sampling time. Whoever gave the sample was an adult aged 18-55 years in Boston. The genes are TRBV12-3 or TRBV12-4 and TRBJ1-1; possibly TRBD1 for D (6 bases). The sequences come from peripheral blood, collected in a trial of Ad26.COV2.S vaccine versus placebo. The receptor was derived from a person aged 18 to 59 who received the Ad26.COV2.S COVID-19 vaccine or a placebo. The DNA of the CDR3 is TGTGCCAGCAGAAGCAGGGGTACTGAAGCTTTCTTT. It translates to CASRSRGTEAFF.